This T cell receptor beta chain was observed in a study of OX40 agonist ivuxolimab in advanced cancers. Study background: Ivuxolimab doses were 0.01, 0.1, 0.3, 1.5, 3 or 10 mg/kg every 2 weeks. Dose-escalation patients had hepatocellular carcinoma, melanoma, renal cell or head and neck cancer.

Sequencing used immunoSEQ multiplex PCR; TCRdb keeps in-frame clones, though not all of them. The profile covers about 83,000 clones, with approximately 84% appearing a single time and under 7.5% taken by the ten largest. A note on this clone: The sample has other DNA sequences that encode this CDR3 too.

The CDR3 totals 11 residues. V lost 3 bases and J 3 bases, leaving 3 bases between the germline ends. Per germline, CDR1 SGDLS and CDR2 YYNGEE. A history of autoimmune disease or systemic immunosuppression excluded patients. The V and J genes are TRBV9 and TRBJ1-2; no reliable D call. Sequences were derived from CD4+ or CD8+ T cells sorted from blood, sampled in a trial of the OX40 agonist ivuxolimab. The source is an adult with an advanced solid tumor such as melanoma, head and neck, liver or kidney cancer. In nucleotides, the CDR3 is TGTGCCAGCAGCGGACACTATGGCTACACCTTC. Amino acids: CASSGHYGYTF. Full variable domain (rest looked up from reference TRBV9 and TRBJ1-2): DSGVTQTPKHLITATGQRVTLRCSPRSGDLSVYWYQQSLDQGLQFLIQYYNGEERAKGNILERFSAQQFPDLHSELNLSSLELGDSALYFCASSGHYGYTFGSGTRLTVV.